The 3 T cell receptor beta chains below were found in one sample sequenced in a study of blood T cells in healthy people across ages (dated by TCRdb to about 2015). Libraries were made using 5' RACE. The reads were generated on an Illumina HiSeq 2500. A second about 7 to 12 cycle PCR used a sample-barcoded 5' primer and a J-beta primer mix. The public reads were reanalyzed by TCRdb: fastp trimming at Q25, MiXCR alignment, in-frame beta chains only. Rows matching on CDR3 protein sequence are summarized as one entry with the most common DNA and genes. Counted in this sample were fewer than 900,000 distinct CDR3 sequences; roughly 40% of them appeared once. Roughly 13% of the sample goes to the ten largest clones. What was sequenced was blood. Receptors originate from a man younger than 35 in good health.

This chain links TRBV13 with TRBJ2-3; TRBD2 might be the D (6 bases). This CDR3 is built from 17 residues. Germline loops: CDR1 PRHDT, CDR2 FYEKMQ (reference sequence). V dropped 5 bases and J dropped 6 bases, with 24 bases sitting between them. CDR3 region: CASSPDGGRAGQDTQYF. The CDR3 region has the DNA TGTGCCAGCAGCCCGGACGGGGGACGAGCGGGTCAGGATACGCAGTATTTT.

The rearrangement joins TRBV7-2 to TRBJ2-7; 7 nucleotides agree with TRBD2. Losses at the gene ends were 5 bases for V and 2 bases for J; bases not matched to a gene: 9. This CDR3 has 15 amino acids. CDR1 is SGHTA, CDR2 FQGNSA, per germline. CDR3 bases: TGTGCCAGCAGCCCCTATAGCGGGCCCGCCTACGAGCAGTACTTC. Residues: CASSPYSGPAYEQYF.

This clonotype was counted a few times. V is TRBV5-1 and J is TRBJ1-2, with TRBD1 matching 7 bases. This CDR3 is 15 amino acids long. Germline V CDR1 and CDR2: SGHRS, YFSETQ. With 5 bases clipped from V and 8 bases from J, the junction kept 15 bases outside the gene matches. The CDR3 here is CASREPGQQARGYTF. The CDR3 region has the DNA TGCGCCAGCAGAGAACCGGGACAGCAAGCGAGAGGCTACACCTTC.